A single sample is the source of the 6 T cell receptor beta chains below, sequenced in a study of T and B cells in COVID-19 patients. Multiplex PCR with BIOMED2 TRB-A/B primer pools amplified TRB rearrangements. TCRdb passed the multiplex PCR reads through MiXCR, listing each CDR3 protein once. The sample holds more than 20,000 distinct CDR3 sequences, about 31% seen once. Blood genomic DNA input for TRB amplification was about 240-550 ng. The sequencing input was blood. The receptors shown here come from a human donor who had recovered from COVID-19.

The chain joins TRBV10-3 to TRBJ1-1; no definite D call. Germline assignment: CDR1 ENHRY and CDR2 SYGVKD. There are 12 residues in the CDR3. The V end lost 2 bases, the J end lost 4 bases, and 5 bases lay between the germline ends. The CDR3 bases are TGTGCCATCAGTGAGGTTGGCACTGAAGCTTTCTTT. Amino acid sequence: CAISEVGTEAFF.

Notes on this clonotype: One base away lies a much larger clone, so this may be a sequencing read error. The chain has TRBV6-1 and TRBJ2-7, with D perhaps given as TRBD1 or TRBD2 (5 bases each). Germline CDR1 MNHNS, CDR2 SASEGT. This CDR3 comprises 13 residues. Trimming removed 3 bases at V and 2 bases at J, with 8 bases between. The CDR3 sequence: CASSDGGPYEQYF. The CDR3 nucleotides read TGTGCCAGCAGTGATGGGGGACCCTACGAGCAGTACTTC.

CDR3 DNA: TGTGCCAGCAGTTTATTGGGGGGGCCGCAGAATCAGCCCCAGTATTTT. It is translated as CASSLLGGPQNQPQYF. This chain uses TRBV27 with TRBJ1-5; D is perhaps TRBD2 (7 bases). The assigned J gene may be wrong: the sequence end matches TRBJ2-3 better. Germline CDR1 reads MNHEY; CDR2 reads SMNVEV (reference sequence). The CDR3 loop spans 16 amino acids.

This clonotype was detected only a few times. The chain couples TRBV12-3 or TRBV12-4 to TRBJ1-2; TRBD1 agrees at 7 bases. The trim removed 10 bases at V and 2 bases at J, leaving 4 bases unmatched. The CDR3 covers 12 residues. The CDR3 here is CATSTGNYGYTF. The CDR3, as DNA: TGTGCCACCTCGACAGGGAACTATGGCTACACCTTC.

V and J are TRBV7-9 and TRBJ1-2; 8 bases agree with TRBD1. Trimming at V came to 3 bases and at J to 4 bases, leaving 4 bases not matched to a gene. The germline gives CDR1 SEHNR, CDR2 FQNEAQ (reference sequence). This CDR3 contains 14 residues. The CDR3 DNA is TGTGCCAGCAGCTTCGGGGGACAGGCCTATGGCTACACCTTC. Its protein product is CASSFGGQAYGYTF.

The J gene is TRBJ1-2, the V gene TRBV5-4; 8 bases match TRBD1. CDR3 length equals 17 residues. V shed 2 bases and J 5 bases; nucleotides not matched to a gene: 14. Germline values: CDR1 SGHNT, CDR2 YYREEE (reference sequence). The CDR3 loop reads CASSLEMMTGASYGYTF. Here the CDR3 DNA reads TGTGCCAGCAGCTTAGAAATGATGACAGGGGCCTCTTATGGCTACACCTTC.